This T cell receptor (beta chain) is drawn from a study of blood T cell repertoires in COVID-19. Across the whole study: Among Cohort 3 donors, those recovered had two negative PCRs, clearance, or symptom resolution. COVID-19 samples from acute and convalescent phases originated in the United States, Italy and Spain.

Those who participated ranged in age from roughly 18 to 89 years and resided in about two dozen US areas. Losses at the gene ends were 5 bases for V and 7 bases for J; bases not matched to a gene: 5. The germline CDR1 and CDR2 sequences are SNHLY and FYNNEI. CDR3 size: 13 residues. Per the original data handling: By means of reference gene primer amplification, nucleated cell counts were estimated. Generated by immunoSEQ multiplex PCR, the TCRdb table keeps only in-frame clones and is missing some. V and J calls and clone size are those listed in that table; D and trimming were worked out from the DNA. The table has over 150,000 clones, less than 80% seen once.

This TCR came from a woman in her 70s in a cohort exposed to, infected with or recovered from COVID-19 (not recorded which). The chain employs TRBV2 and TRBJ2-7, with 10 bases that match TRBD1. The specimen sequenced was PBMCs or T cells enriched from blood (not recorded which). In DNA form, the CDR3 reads TGTGCCAGCAGTCGACAGGGGGCGGGAGAGCAGTACTTC. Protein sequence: CASSRQGAGEQYF. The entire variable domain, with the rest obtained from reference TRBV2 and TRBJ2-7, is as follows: EPEVTQTPSHQVTQMGQEVILRCVPISNHLYFYWYRQILGQKVEFLVSFYNNEISEKSEIFDDQFSVERPDGSNFTLKIRSTKLEDSAMYFCASSRQGAGEQYFGPGTRLTVT.